A single TCR beta chain is shown here with its context. The entry originates in a study of T cell changes during pregnancy in multiple sclerosis. TCRdb's table, derived via immunoSEQ multiplex PCR, lists solely in-frame clones and lacks some. The data contain tens of thousands of clones, under 95% of them seen just once; the ten biggest clones take up 3.5% to 5.5%. The CDR3 spans 15 residues. Germline V lookup: CDR1 SGHAT, CDR2 FQNNGV. Trimming took off 2 bases at V and 1 base at J, with 11 bases between the two ends. Sample: peripheral blood, taken in the second trimester of pregnancy. This rearrangement joins TRBV11-2 to TRBJ1-1, with D possibly matching TRBD1 (5 bases). This clonotype originated in a female donor in good health, enrolled as a control in a pregnancy study. In DNA, the CDR3 is TGTGCCAGCAGCTTACCGGCCAGGGCGAACACTGAAGCTTTCTTT. The encoded protein is CASSLPARANTEAFF.